The 21 T cell receptor beta chains below come from one sample, sequenced in a study of blood T cells in healthy people across ages. Combining a sample-barcoded 5' primer with a J-beta primer mix, a second PCR ran for 7 to 11 cycles. MiXCR was run by TCRdb on the 5' RACE reads, yielding one entry per CDR3 protein. The sample includes about 580,000 distinct CDR3 sequences, roughly 48% of them seen just once. The sample taken for sequencing was blood. These TCRs come from an elderly man in good health.

This rearrangement joins TRBV18 to TRBJ2-3, with 11 bases matching TRBD1. From germline, CDR1 is KGHSH and CDR2 LQKENI. Trimming took 4 bases from V and 2 from J; bases not matched to a gene: 2. The CDR3 length is 15 residues. CDR3 DNA sequence: TGTGCCAGCTCACTGGGACAGGGGGTCACAGATACGCAGTATTTT. It encodes CASSLGQGVTDTQYF.

This clonotype has a handful of counts. The J gene is TRBJ1-6, the V gene TRBV12-3 or TRBV12-4, with D unclear. The ends were cut back, 3 bases at V and 4 bases at J, with 7 bases in the middle. The CDR3 has 14 residues. In DNA form, the CDR3 reads TGTGCCAGCAGTTTGCGGGGTTATAATTCACCCCTCCACTTT. Amino acids: CASSLRGYNSPLHF.

The J gene is TRBJ1-6, the V gene TRBV6-6; the match to TRBD1 covers 7 bases. V gave up 2 bases and J gave up 7 bases; unmatched junction bases: 5. Germline V lookup: CDR1 MNHNY, CDR2 SVGAGI (reference sequence). The CDR3 sequence is 15 residues long. CDR3 coding DNA: TGTGCCAGCAGTTACGAGGGGGCGCGGAATTCACCCCTCCACTTT. Translating gives CASSYEGARNSPLHF.

The chain has TRBV9 and TRBJ2-7; tentative D call: TRBD1 (6 bases). The CDR3 contains 14 residues. V lost 4 bases and J 3 bases, leaving 14 bases between the germline ends. Germline V lookup: CDR1 SGDLS, CDR2 YYNGEE. CDR3 nucleotides: TGTGCCAGCAGCCCGCAACAGGGCTTCTACGAGCAGTACTTC. This translates into CASSPQQGFYEQYF.

In this sample, this clonotype turned up a few times. The rearrangement links TRBV3-1 to TRBJ2-1; maybe TRBD2 (6 bases). Per germline, CDR1 LGHDT and CDR2 YNNKEL (reference sequence). Trimming shortened V by 0 bases and J by 5 bases, and 11 bases separated the two germline ends. The CDR3 totals 15 residues. CDR3 residues: CASSQDAGWDNEQFF. For the CDR3, the DNA is TGTGCCAGCAGCCAAGATGCGGGGTGGGACAATGAGCAGTTCTTC.

This clonotype was recorded many times. The V and J genes are TRBV6-6 and TRBJ1-6; D unresolved. Per germline, CDR1 MNHNY and CDR2 SVGAGI (reference sequence). The CDR3 spans 11 residues. The V and J ends lost 5 bases and 7 bases respectively, with 3 bases between them. CDR3 bases: TGTGCCAGCAGTACCAATTCACCCCTCCACTTT. Translating gives CASSTNSPLHF.

The chain is built from TRBV12-3 or TRBV12-4 and TRBJ1-2, with 7 bases aligning to TRBD1. This CDR3 spans 15 amino acids. The ends lost 5 bases at V and 5 bases at J; junction bases unmatched: 11. This CDR3 is CASSATGSERYGYTF. The CDR3 DNA follows: TGTGCCAGCAGTGCGACAGGGTCGGAGCGGTATGGCTACACCTTC.

The J gene is TRBJ2-1, the V gene TRBV20-1; 15 bases match TRBD2. The germline CDR1 and CDR2 sequences are DFQATT and SNEGSKA (reference sequence). V lost 3 bases to trimming and J lost 4 bases; unmatched junction nucleotides: 10. The length of the CDR3 is 18 residues. The CDR3 here is CSARGLAGGQKNYNEQFF. Here the CDR3 DNA reads TGCAGTGCTAGGGGACTAGCGGGGGGCCAGAAAAATTACAATGAGCAGTTCTTC.

Regarding this clonotype: A much more abundant neighbour one base away suggests this may be a read error. The V call is TRBV20-1, the J call TRBJ2-1; D may be TRBD2 (5 bases). V was pared by 3 bases and J by 7 bases, with 13 bases between. This CDR3 spans 13 amino acids. Germline CDR1 and CDR2: DFQATT and SNEGSKA (reference sequence). CDR3 in amino acids: CSASPASGNEQFF. For the CDR3, the DNA is TGCAGTGCTAGTCCCGCATCGGGGAATGAGCAGTTCTTC.

Many counts were recorded for this clonotype. The chain carries TRBV9 and TRBJ2-3; D call uncertain. Germline CDR1 and CDR2: SGDLS and YYNGEE. The CDR3 consists of 14 residues. Trimming removed 0 bases at V and 1 base at J, with 6 bases between. CDR3 in DNA: TGTGCCAGCAGCGTAGCGGTGGGCACAGATACGCAGTATTTT. Its translation is CASSVAVGTDTQYF.

This clonotype showed up just once. The V gene is TRBV4-2, the J gene TRBJ1-1, with D uncertain. The V gene lost 1 base and the J gene lost 10 bases, with 19 bases spanning the gap. The CDR3 consists of 15 residues. The germline V gene encodes CDR1 LGHNA and CDR2 YNFKEQ. As DNA, the CDR3 is TGTGCCAGCAGCCAAGGTCCTGAGGAGGGCCGTCGAGCTTTCTTT. This sequence encodes CASSQGPEEGRRAFF.

The gene calls are TRBV7-2 and TRBJ1-2, with D maybe TRBD1 (5 bases). The germline V gene has CDR1 SGHTA and CDR2 FQGNSA. The CDR3 consists of 15 residues. V gave up 0 bases and J gave up 5 bases, with 13 bases separating them. The CDR3 sequence: CASSLASGIQYGYTF. The CDR3 bases are TGTGCCAGCAGCTTAGCGTCAGGGATCCAATATGGCTACACCTTC.

The DNA of the CDR3 is TGTGCCAGCAGTTTTCCGGGGGCTGGTACAGATACGCAGTATTTT. The encoded protein is CASSFPGAGTDTQYF. This rearrangement joins TRBV12-3 or TRBV12-4 to TRBJ2-3, with D perhaps given as TRBD1 or TRBD2 (6 bases each). Trimming removed 3 bases at V and 3 bases at J, with 13 bases between. There are 15 residues in the CDR3.

This clonotype was picked up many times. The chain links TRBV6-5 to TRBJ2-7; 9 nucleotides align to TRBD1. This CDR3 comprises 14 residues. The germline gives CDR1 MNHEY, CDR2 SVGAGI. Trimming cost V 7 bases and J 4 bases; bases outside gene matches: 8. The CDR3: CASNRDRVSYEQYF. Here the CDR3 DNA reads TGTGCCAGCAACCGGGACAGGGTTTCTTACGAGCAGTACTTC.

This chain connects TRBV29-1 to TRBJ2-4; D possibly corresponds to TRBD2 (5 bases). The J call may not be correct, given that the DNA end is closer to TRBJ2-5. The germline gives CDR1 SQVTM, CDR2 ANQGSEA. The CDR3 loop spans 14 amino acids. CDR3 nucleotide sequence: TGCAGCGTTGAAAATTCGGGATTTCAAGAGACCCAGTACTTC. It codes for CSVENSGFQETQYF.

The gene calls are TRBV29-1 and TRBJ2-5; possible D gene TRBD2, 6 bases. V gave up 4 bases and J gave up 0 bases, with 9 bases separating them. Germline V gene sequence: CDR1 SQVTM, CDR2 ANQGSEA. This CDR3 contains 13 residues. CDR3 sequence: CSVGGLDQETQYF. The DNA of the CDR3 is TGCAGCGTTGGGGGACTGGACCAAGAGACCCAGTACTTC.

This clonotype was seen only a few times. The V and J genes are TRBV27 and TRBJ2-3; possibly TRBD2 for D (6 bases). CDR3 length equals 13 residues. Trimming shortened V by 7 bases and J by 1 base, and 9 bases separated the two germline ends. CDR1 is MNHEY and CDR2 is SMNVEV in the germline V gene (reference sequence). The CDR3 loop is CASKASGTDTQYF. The CDR3 nucleotides are TGTGCCAGCAAGGCTAGCGGCACAGATACGCAGTATTTT.

The rearrangement joins TRBV2 to TRBJ1-1; TRBD1 might be the D (5 bases). Trimming cost V 6 bases and J 1 base, with 12 bases left between them. Germline V gene lookup returns CDR1 SNHLY and CDR2 FYNNEI. This CDR3 has 14 amino acids. CDR3 sequence (DNA): TGTGCCAGCAGGGGGGGACGGGAGAACACTGAAGCTTTCTTT. It encodes CASRGGRENTEAFF.

This rearrangement joins TRBV20-1 to TRBJ2-1; possibly TRBD1 or TRBD2 for D (5 bases each). V lost 3 bases and J 4 bases, leaving 13 bases between the germline ends. The V gene's germline CDR1 is DFQATT and CDR2 SNEGSKA (reference sequence). There are 14 residues in the CDR3. The chain's CDR3 is CSASTVWGYNEQFF. CDR3 DNA sequence: TGCAGTGCTAGCACAGTGTGGGGGTACAATGAGCAGTTCTTC.

The J gene is TRBJ2-1, the V gene TRBV6-2 or TRBV6-3; 12 positions match TRBD2. The CDR3 runs to 16 residues. Germline V gene lookup returns CDR1 MNHEY and CDR2 SVGEGT. V gave up 5 bases and J gave up 5 bases; unmatched junction bases: 7. CDR3: CASSRWTSGANNEQFF. In DNA, the CDR3 is TGTGCCAGCAGTAGGTGGACTAGCGGGGCCAACAATGAGCAGTTCTTC.

At least ten counts were recorded for this clonotype. The chain combines TRBV7-9 with TRBJ1-5; D is unclear. V was pared by 4 bases and J by 0 bases, with 10 bases between. CDR1 is SEHNR, CDR2 FQNEAQ, per germline (reference sequence). The CDR3 has 15 amino acids. CDR3 DNA: TGTGCCAGCAGCTCCACCACCGATAGCAATCAGCCCCAGCATTTT. Protein sequence: CASSSTTDSNQPQHF.